This T cell receptor (beta chain) was profiled in a study of vaccination and CD4 T cells after COVID-19. Study at large: Post-vaccination samples were procured at a median of approximately 70 days following dose two (range 14 to 241).

Cultured CD4+ T-cell DNA underwent Oncomine TCR Beta short-read sequencing. TCRdb re-derived calls from the PCR reads in MiXCR, one entry per CDR3 protein. The repertoire holds about 15,000 distinct CDR3 sequences, with nearly 50% as singletons. Study results and caveats: Counts of SARS-CoV-2-reactive clonotypes had a median that went from around 19 to 38, a nonsignificant change. Within the convalescent patients, a median about 86% of the SARS-CoV-2-reactive clones were ones that appeared only post-vaccination.

In regard to this clonotype: Its specificity is unknown. The germline gene is not matched at one end of the junction; a read error may be the cause.

CDR3 size: 16 residues. The germline V gene has CDR1 KGHSH and CDR2 LQKENI. Regarding treatment: roughly ten-day PBMC culture with coronavirus spike peptide pools or control peptides (ViraFEST assay). Per well, about 2.2 million PBMCs were cultured in the presence of about 10 IU/ml IL-2 and approximately 9.5 ug/ml peptide pools. Sample: CD4+ T cells from blood, cultured in vitro, taken before SARS-CoV-2 vaccination. This TCR came from a human donor who had recovered from COVID-19. The chain is built from TRBV18 and TRBJ2-5; 10 positions match TRBD1. The CDR3 loop reads CASSPRGTGAQETQYF. In nucleotides, the CDR3 is TGTGCCAGCTCGCCACGGGGGACAGGGGCGCAAGAGACCCAGTACTTC.